This T cell receptor beta chain appears in the sequencing data of a study of CD8+CD57+ T cells in acquired aplastic anemia. Study-wide points: The CD8+ Simpson's diversity of patients and controls was not significantly different.

This clonotype was recorded once. What it binds is unknown. Investigators profiled TCR beta VDJ and CDR3 from genomic DNA template. Each CDR3 protein is one row after TCRdb ran MiXCR on the reads. The sample consists of more than 250,000 distinct CDR3 sequences, 82% of them appearing once. The V and J ends lost 7 bases and 3 bases respectively, with 10 bases between them. This CDR3 spans 13 amino acids. From germline, CDR1 is LNHDA and CDR2 SQIVND (reference sequence). Individuals selected for sequencing had exhibited CD8+CD57+ cell expansion on flow cytometry. V usage is TRBV19 and J usage is TRBJ1-5; D unresolved. The clonotype originates from a human donor with aplastic anemia. Material for sequencing was sorted CD4+, CD8+, or CD8+CD57+ T cells (not recorded which) from PBMCs. This CDR3 is CASIGSYNQPQHF. The CDR3 DNA sequence: TGTGCCAGTATTGGCAGCTACAATCAGCCCCAGCATTTT.